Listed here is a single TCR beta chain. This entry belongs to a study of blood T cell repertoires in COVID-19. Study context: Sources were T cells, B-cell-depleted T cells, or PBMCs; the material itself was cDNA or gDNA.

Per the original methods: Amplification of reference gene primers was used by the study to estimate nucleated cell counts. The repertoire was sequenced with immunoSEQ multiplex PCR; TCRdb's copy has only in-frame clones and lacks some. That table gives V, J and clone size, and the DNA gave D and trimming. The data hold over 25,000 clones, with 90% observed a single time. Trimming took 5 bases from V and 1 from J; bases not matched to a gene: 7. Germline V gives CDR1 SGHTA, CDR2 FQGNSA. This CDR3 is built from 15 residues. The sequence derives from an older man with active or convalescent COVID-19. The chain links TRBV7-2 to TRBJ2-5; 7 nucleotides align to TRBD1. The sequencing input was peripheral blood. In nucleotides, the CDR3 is TGTGCCAGCAGCGCCCGACAGGGTCTCCAAGAGACCCAGTACTTC. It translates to CASSARQGLQETQYF.